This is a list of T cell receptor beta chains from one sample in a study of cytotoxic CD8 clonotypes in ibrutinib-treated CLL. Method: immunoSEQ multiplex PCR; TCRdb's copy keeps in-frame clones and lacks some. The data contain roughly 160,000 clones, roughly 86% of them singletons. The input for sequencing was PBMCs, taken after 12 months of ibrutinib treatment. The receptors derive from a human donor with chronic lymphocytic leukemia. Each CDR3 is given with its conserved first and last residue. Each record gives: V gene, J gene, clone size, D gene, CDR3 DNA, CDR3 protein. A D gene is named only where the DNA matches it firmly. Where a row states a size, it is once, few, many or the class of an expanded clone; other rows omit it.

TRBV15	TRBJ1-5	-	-	TGTGCCACCAGCAACTTGACAGACATGCCTAATCAGCCCCAGCATTTT	CATSNLTDMPNQPQHF
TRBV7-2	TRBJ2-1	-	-	TGTGCCAGCAGCTTCGGCGGAATATCCTACAATGAGCAGTTCTTC	CASSFGGISYNEQFF
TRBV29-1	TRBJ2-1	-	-	TGCAGCGTGGCCAACCCTAGTAGGATTGAGCAGTTCTTC	CSVANPSRIEQFF
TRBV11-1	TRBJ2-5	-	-	TGTGCCAGCAGCCCAGGGTACCAAGAGACCCAGTACTTC	CASSPGYQETQYF
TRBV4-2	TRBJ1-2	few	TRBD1	TGTGCCAGCAGCTCCTCGGACAGGGACGGCTATGGCTACACCTTC	CASSSSDRDGYGYTF
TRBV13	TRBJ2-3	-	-	TGTGCCAGCAGCTTCGTCCGTAGCGGAAGCACAGATACGCAGTATTTT	CASSFVRSGSTDTQYF
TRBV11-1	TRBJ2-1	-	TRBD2	TGTGCCAGCAGCTTAGGACTAGCGAACAATGAGCAGTTCTTC	CASSLGLANNEQFF
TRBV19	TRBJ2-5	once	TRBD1	TGTGCCAGTAGTATAACAGGGGTCCCCACCGAGACCCAGTACTTC	CASSITGVPTETQYF
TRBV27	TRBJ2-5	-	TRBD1	TGTGCCAGCAGTTTACAGGGGGCGAAAGAGACCCAGTACTTC	CASSLQGAKETQYF
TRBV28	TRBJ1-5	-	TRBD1	TGTGCCAGCAGTTCCCTCCCCGGGACAGGGGACGGCAATCAGCCCCAGCATTTT	CASSSLPGTGDGNQPQHF
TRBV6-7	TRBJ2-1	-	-	TGTGCCATCAAGACGGCAGACCTCTCCTACAATGAGCAGTTCTTC	CAIKTADLSYNEQFF
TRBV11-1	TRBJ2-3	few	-	TGTGCCAGCAGCGAACGGACGGAGGCAGATACGCAGTATTTT	CASSERTEADTQYF
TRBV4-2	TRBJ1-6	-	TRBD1	TGTGCCAGCGGACAGGGGAATTCACCCCTCCACTTT	CASGQGNSPLHF
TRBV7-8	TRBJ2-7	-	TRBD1	TGTGCCAGCAGCGCGGGGACAGGGGCCGAGCAGTACTTC	CASSAGTGAEQYF
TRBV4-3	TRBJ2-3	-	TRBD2	TGCGCCAGCAGCCCCCGAGGAGCTAGCGGGATAAGGGGCACAGATACGCAGTATTTT	CASSPRGASGIRGTDTQYF
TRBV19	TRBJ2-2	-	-	TGTGCCAGTAGTTTCTCGGGACGGGCGAACACCGGGGAGCTGTTTTTT	CASSFSGRANTGELFF
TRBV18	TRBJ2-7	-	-	TGTGCCAGCTCACCTACAAGGGACGAGCAGTACTTC	CASSPTRDEQYF
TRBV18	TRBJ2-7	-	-	TGTGCCAGCTCACCACAACGGGAAAACGAGCAGTACTTC	CASSPQRENEQYF
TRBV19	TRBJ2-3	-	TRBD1	TGTGCCAGTAGTATGGGACAGGCCACAGATACGCAGTATTTT	CASSMGQATDTQYF
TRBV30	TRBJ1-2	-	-	TGTGCCTGGAGCGGACAATTCTATGGCTACACCTTC	CAWSGQFYGYTF
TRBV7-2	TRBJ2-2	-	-	TGTGCCAGCAGCTTACGGGCCCAGGGAAGCACCGGGGAGCTGTTTTTT	CASSLRAQGSTGELFF
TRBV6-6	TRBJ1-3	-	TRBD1	TGTGCCAGCAGTTACCCAGGGGGCTCTGGAAACACCATATATTTT	CASSYPGGSGNTIYF
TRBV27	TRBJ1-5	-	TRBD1	TGTGCCAGCAGTCCCGAAACAGGGGGCTATCAGCCCCAGCATTTT	CASSPETGGYQPQHF
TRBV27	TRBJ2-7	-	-	TGTGCCAGCAGTTTATCGTGGCAGACCAACTACGAGCAGTACTTC	CASSLSWQTNYEQYF
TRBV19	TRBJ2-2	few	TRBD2	TGTGCCAGTAGTATCTCCGGGACTAGCAGCACCGGGGAGCTGTTTTTT	CASSISGTSSTGELFF